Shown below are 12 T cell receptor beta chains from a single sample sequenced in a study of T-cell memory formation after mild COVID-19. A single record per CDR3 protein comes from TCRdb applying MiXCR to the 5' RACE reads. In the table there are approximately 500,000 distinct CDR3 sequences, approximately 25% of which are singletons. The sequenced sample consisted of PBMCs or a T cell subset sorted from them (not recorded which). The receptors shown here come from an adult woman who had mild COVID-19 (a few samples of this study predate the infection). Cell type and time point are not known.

This chain's CDR3 is CASSPVGGTYNEQFF. CDR3 sequence (DNA): TGCGCCAGCAGCCCGGTGGGTGGAACCTACAATGAGCAGTTCTTC. The genes are TRBV4-1 and TRBJ2-1; no reliable D call. Per germline, CDR1 MGHRA and CDR2 YSYEKL. The V gene lost 4 bases and the J gene lost 2 bases, with 12 bases spanning the gap. This CDR3 is 15 amino acids long.

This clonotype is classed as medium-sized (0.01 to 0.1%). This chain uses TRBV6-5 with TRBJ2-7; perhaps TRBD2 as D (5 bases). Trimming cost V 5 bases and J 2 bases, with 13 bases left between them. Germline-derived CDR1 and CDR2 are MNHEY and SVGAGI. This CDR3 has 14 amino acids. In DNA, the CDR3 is TGTGCCAGCAGTCCCCTAGGAGGCCCCTACGAGCAGTACTTC. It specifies CASSPLGGPYEQYF.

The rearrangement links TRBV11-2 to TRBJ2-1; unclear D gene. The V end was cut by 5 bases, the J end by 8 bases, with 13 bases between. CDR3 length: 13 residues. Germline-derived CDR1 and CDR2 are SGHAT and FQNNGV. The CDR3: CASSRVAADEQFF. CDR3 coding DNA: TGTGCCAGCAGCCGTGTCGCGGCCGATGAGCAGTTCTTC. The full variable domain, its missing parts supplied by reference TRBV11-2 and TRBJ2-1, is EAGVAQSPRYKIIEKRQSVAFWCNPISGHATLYWYQQILGQGPKLLIQFQNNGVVDDSQLPKDRFSAERLKGVDSTLKIQPAKLEDSAVYLCASSRVAADEQFFGPGTRLTVL.

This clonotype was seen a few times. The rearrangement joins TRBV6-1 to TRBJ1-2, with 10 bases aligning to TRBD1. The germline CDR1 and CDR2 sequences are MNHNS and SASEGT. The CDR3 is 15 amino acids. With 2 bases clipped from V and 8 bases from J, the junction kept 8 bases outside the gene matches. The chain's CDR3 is CASSERDRGYKGYTF. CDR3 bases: TGTGCCAGCAGTGAACGGGACAGGGGATACAAGGGCTACACCTTC.

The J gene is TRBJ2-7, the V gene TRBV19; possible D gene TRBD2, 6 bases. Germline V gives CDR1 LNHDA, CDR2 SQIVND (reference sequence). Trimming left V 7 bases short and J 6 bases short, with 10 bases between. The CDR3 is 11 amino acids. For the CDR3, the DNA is TGTGCCAGTATATCCGGGGGCGAGCAGTACTTC. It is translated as CASISGGEQYF.

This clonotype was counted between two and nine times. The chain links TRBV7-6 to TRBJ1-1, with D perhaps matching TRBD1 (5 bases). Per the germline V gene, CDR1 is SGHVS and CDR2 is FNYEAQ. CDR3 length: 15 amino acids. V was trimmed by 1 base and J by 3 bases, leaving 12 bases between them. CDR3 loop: CASSLGGVTDTEAFF. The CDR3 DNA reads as TGTGCCAGCAGCTTAGGGGGGGTTACGGACACTGAAGCTTTCTTT.

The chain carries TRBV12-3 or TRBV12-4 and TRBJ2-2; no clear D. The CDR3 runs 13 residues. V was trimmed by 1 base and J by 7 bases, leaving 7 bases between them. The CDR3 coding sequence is TGTGCCAGCAGTTTAGTCATCAGCGGGGAGCTGTTTTTT. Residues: CASSLVISGELFF.

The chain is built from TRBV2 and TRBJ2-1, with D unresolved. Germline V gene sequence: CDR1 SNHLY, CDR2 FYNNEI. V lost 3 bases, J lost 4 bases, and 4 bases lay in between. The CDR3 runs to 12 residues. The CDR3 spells CASSDNYNEQFF. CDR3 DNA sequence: TGTGCCAGCAGTGATAATTACAATGAGCAGTTCTTC.

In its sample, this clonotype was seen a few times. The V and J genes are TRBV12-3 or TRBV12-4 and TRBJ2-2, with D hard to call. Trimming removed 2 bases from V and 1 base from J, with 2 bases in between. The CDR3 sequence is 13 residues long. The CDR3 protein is CASSLWNTGELFF. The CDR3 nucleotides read TGTGCCAGCAGTTTATGGAACACCGGGGAGCTGTTTTTT.

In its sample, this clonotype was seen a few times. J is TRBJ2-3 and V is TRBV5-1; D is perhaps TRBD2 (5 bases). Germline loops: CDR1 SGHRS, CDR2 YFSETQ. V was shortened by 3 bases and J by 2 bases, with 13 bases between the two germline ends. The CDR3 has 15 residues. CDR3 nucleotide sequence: TGCGCCAGCAGCTGGAGCGGTTTGGACACAGATACGCAGTATTTT. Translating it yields CASSWSGLDTDTQYF.

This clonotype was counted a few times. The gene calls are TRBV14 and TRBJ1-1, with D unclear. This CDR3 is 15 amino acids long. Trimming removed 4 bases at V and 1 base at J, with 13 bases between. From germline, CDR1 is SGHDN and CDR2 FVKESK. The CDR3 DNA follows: TGTGCCAGCAGCCCCCATGGGAGAACGAACACTGAAGCTTTCTTT. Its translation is CASSPHGRTNTEAFF.

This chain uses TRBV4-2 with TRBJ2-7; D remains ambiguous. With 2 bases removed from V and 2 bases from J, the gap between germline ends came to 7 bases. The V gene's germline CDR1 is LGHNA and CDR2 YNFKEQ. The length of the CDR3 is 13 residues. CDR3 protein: CASSQMDAYEQYF. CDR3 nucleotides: TGTGCCAGCAGCCAAATGGACGCCTACGAGCAGTACTTC.